What follows are 5 T cell receptor beta chains derived from one specimen sequenced in a study of CD8 T cells in ankylosing spondylitis. TCRdb re-called the 5' RACE reads with MiXCR, one entry per CDR3 protein. The table records some 87,000 distinct CDR3 sequences, about 9% of them present only once. Sample: blood, either unsorted or a sorted T cell fraction (not recorded which). The origin of the receptors is a male donor with ankylosing spondylitis or in good health (not recorded which).

The V call is TRBV21-1, the J call TRBJ2-7; whether TRBD1, the table's D call, matches the DNA was not checked. TRBV21-1 is noted as a pseudogene. The CDR3 totals 15 residues. The CDR3 DNA reads as TGTGCCAGCAGCAAGGACAGGGGGTACGTAGACGAGCAGTACTTC. Encoded protein: CASSKDRGYVDEQYF.

Comments on this clonotype: Just one base apart from a much larger clone, this may be a read error. V usage is TRBV5-1 and J usage is TRBJ2-5; D might be TRBD1 (6 bases). V gave up 2 bases and J gave up 1 base, with 12 bases separating them. CDR1 is SGHRS, CDR2 YFSETQ, per germline. CDR3 length: 15 amino acids. CDR3 nucleotides: TGCGCCAGCAGCTTTCGGGACACCTTCCAAGAGACCCAGTACTTC. Translating gives CASSFRDTFQETQYF.

This clonotype was detected ten times or more. The chain joins TRBV20-1 to TRBJ2-7; the match to TRBD1 covers 8 bases. This CDR3 contains 15 residues. V was clipped by 5 bases and J by 0 bases; unmatched bases: 9. CDR1 and CDR2 from the germline V gene are DFQATT and SNEGSKA (reference sequence). The DNA of the CDR3 is TGCAGTGCTGGACCTACCGGGACAGGCTCCTACGAGCAGTACTTC. It codes for CSAGPTGTGSYEQYF.

This clonotype has a count of ten or more. The chain carries TRBV7-8 and TRBJ1-3; TRBD1 matches 8 bases. This CDR3 contains 17 residues. After removal of 2 bases from V and 0 bases from J, the junction contained 6 bases not matched to a gene. CDR1 is SGHVS and CDR2 is FQNEAQ in the germline V gene. CDR3: CASSLSDRALSGNTIYF. CDR3 bases: TGTGCCAGCAGCTTATCGGACAGGGCTCTCTCTGGAAACACCATATATTTT. Together with reference TRBV7-8 and TRBJ1-3, the CDR3 gives the full variable domain: GAGVSQSPRYKVAKRGQDVALRCDPISGHVSLFWYQQALGQGPEFLTYFQNEAQLDKSGLPSDRFFAERPEGSVSTLKIQRTQQEDSAVYLCASSLSDRALSGNTIYFGEGSWLTVV.

The rearrangement joins TRBV11-2 to TRBJ2-7; D tentatively fits TRBD1 or TRBD2 (5 bases each). Germline V CDR1 and CDR2: SGHAT, FQNNGV. This CDR3 is 13 amino acids long. With 4 bases removed from V and 7 bases from J, the gap between germline ends came to 14 bases. CDR3 protein: CASSYGTTVEQYF. The DNA for the CDR3 is TGTGCCAGCAGCTACGGGACGACGGTAGAGCAGTACTTC.